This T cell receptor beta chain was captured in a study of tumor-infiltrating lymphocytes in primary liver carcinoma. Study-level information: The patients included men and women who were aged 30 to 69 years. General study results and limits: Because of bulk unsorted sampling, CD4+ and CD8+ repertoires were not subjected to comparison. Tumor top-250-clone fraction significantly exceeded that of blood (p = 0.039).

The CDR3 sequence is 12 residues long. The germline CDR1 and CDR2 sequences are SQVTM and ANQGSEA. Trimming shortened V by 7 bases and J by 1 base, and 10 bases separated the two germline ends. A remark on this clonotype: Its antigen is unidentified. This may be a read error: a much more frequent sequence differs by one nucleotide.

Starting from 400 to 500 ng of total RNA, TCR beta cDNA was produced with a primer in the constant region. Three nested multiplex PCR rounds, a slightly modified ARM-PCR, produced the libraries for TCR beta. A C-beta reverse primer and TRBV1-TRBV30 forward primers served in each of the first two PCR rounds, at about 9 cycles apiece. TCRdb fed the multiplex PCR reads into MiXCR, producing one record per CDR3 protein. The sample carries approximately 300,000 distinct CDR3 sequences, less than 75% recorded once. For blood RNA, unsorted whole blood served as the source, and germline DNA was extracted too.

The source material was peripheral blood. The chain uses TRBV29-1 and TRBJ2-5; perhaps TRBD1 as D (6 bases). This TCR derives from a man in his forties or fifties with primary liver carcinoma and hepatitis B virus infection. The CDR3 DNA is TGCAGCGCCAAGGACAGCCAAGAGACCCAGTACTTC. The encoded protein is CSAKDSQETQYF.